This T cell receptor (beta chain) was found in a study of T cell responses to AZD1222 COVID-19 vaccine (dated by TCRdb to the early 2020s). About the study as a whole: AZD1222 recipients with second doses at about 4 weeks or about 12 weeks were pooled, because spike-specific TCR depth and breadth did not differ between schedules. TCR sequencing was performed for over 230 trial participants, of whom 200 to 220 were given two doses of AZD1222 and some 25 were given two doses of MenACWY control vaccine. Trial participants were enrolled into age subgroups of 18-55, 56-69 and 70-plus years, which contained around 150, 29 and 61 TCR-sequenced participants, respectively. Beyond this particular receptor, the publication reports: In the small 56-69-year group, the increase in depth fell short of significance, most likely because of low power. The whole spike protein was spanned by vaccine-associated CD4 TCRs, and dominant responses were seen in regions 160-218 and 743-854. Spike-specific TCR breadth and depth rose significantly after two AZD1222 doses compared with day 0 and with MenACWY recipients. Conclusions about previously exposed vaccinees are limited, since just five to seven AZD1222 recipients were seropositive for SARS-CoV-2 at baseline. Because no samples from the day 14 peak response were available, repertoires could be characterized only after the peak T cell response. Participants were mostly white British and included more females than males, and it was suggested by the authors that clonal diversity may have been underestimated. Epitopes outside the regions mutated in the B.1.351 and B.1.1.7 variants were reportedly recognized by nearly half of the unique spike-specific TCRs.

The time point label corresponds to: baseline before first vaccination. The vaccinee samples were drawn from two UK trials, COV001 and COV002, one of which was a single-blind randomized controlled phase 2/3 trial testing AZD1222 (ChAdOx1 nCoV-19) in healthy adults. For TCRbeta chain sequencing, PBMC samples were collected from trial participants at day 0 and at day 28 after the second dose. The CDR3 runs 13 amino acids, cysteine and phenylalanine included. Left in the record is the CDR3 DNA by itself, 39 bases read in frame from the first base. Based on the germline V gene, the CDR1 and CDR2 sequences are SGDLS and YYNGEE. Germline trimming: 3 bases from V, 2 bases from J; junction bases outside gene matches: 0. The CDR3 regions of human TCRbeta chains were subjected to immunosequencing. On the study's bioinformatics: TCRs in the repertoires were matched against a reference library of SARS-CoV-2-specific TCRs that had been generated with the MIRA antigen-specificity platform. Breadth meant the fraction of unique TCRs that were SARS-CoV-2-associated, whereas depth meant the fraction of total T cells that were SARS-CoV-2-associated. Using the MIRA data, every spike-specific TCR was mapped to the spike region that the TCR reacted to and assigned to either a CD4 or a CD8 class. Log10-transformed breadth and depth values were compared by one-way ANOVA with Sidak's multiple comparisons tests. Entries here come from immuneACCESS through TCRdb and include only in-frame sequences with V and J called. Some clones fail to appear in such tables; in the studies checked, an unresolved V gene covers under half of the shortfall, and the cause of the remainder is unknown. Clone size and the V and J calls come from that table; the DNA yielded D and trimming. The sample table records around 150,000 clones; about 90% of these occur just once. 1.9% of the sample is in the top ten clones.

Regarding this clone: Its antigen remains unidentified. The record has no base qualities; no much larger clone is one base away. The same CDR3 also results from other DNA sequences found in this sample.

The origin of this receptor is an adult in good health. Sequencing used peripheral blood, obtained on day 0 of AZD1222 vaccination. The chain is made from TRBV9 and TRBJ1-1; 8 nucleotides in the junction match TRBD1. Read as DNA, the sequence is TGTGCCAGCAGCGCAGGGGGCAACACTGAAGCTTTCTTT. Its translation reads: CASSAGGNTEAFF.